This TCR beta chain was retrieved from a study of T cell responses to AZD1222 COVID-19 vaccine. Study-level points and caveats: Baseline testing showed seropositivity in only six AZD1222 recipients. Targets within unmutated variant regions were reportedly found for nearly half of spike-specific TCRs.

Germline V gives CDR1 SEHNR, CDR2 FQNEAQ (reference sequence). This CDR3 is 13 amino acids long. Trimming took 1 base from V and 4 from J, leaving 5 bases between them. Some clones are missing from TCRdb's copy, which holds only in-frame ones; the method was immunoSEQ multiplex PCR. The sample has 150,000 to 200,000 clones; 90% to 95% are singletons. With respect to this clone: Its target is not known.

The chain has TRBV7-9 and TRBJ2-1; D remains unclear. The receptor's source is an adult in good health. Material: peripheral blood, obtained on day 0 of AZD1222 vaccination. CDR3 sequence (DNA): TGTGCCAGCAGCTTAGAACCGTACAATGAGCAGTTCTTC. Protein product: CASSLEPYNEQFF.